This T cell receptor (beta chain) was found in a study of T cell changes during pregnancy in multiple sclerosis. CDR1 MGHDK and CDR2 SYGVNS come from the germline V gene. The CDR3 totals 13 residues. V was trimmed by 3 bases and J by 10 bases, leaving 14 bases between them. Profiling relied on immunoSEQ multiplex PCR, and the TCRdb table lists in-frame clones only, not all of them. The sample consists of under 45,000 clones, approximately 96% of them appearing once. Sequences were derived from peripheral blood, sampled in the second trimester of pregnancy. The sequence derives from a female donor with multiple sclerosis, enrolled in a pregnancy study. The chain has TRBV25-1 and TRBJ2-3, with D tentatively TRBD1 (5 bases). The CDR3 nucleotides read TGTGCCAGCAGTGATCCTGGGGCTCTCGCGCAGTATTTT. As protein: CASSDPGALAQYF.